This paragraph reports one T cell receptor beta chain. What it binds is not known. Amplification used 60 Vbeta primers and 13 Jbeta primers. Profiling relied on immunoSEQ multiplex PCR, and the TCRdb table lists in-frame clones only, not all of them. The sample consists of roughly 60,000 clones, approximately 75% of them appearing once. The sample comes from a study of cytomegalovirus exposure and HLA in healthy donors. Study-level background: A preliminary data release comprised approximately 85 million unique TCRs obtained from HLA-typed donors. Study observations and caveats: For most subjects, TCR beta sequences were reported to predict HLA-A and HLA-B alleles with accuracy. Specificity of a few CMV-associated chains for CMV antigens was verified in vitro. Among the most significant clusters, several appeared linked to common viral pathogens in a later analysis.

The CDR3 is 14 amino acids. Germline CDR1 SGHNT, CDR2 YENEEA. The junction had 7 bases not matched to a gene; V was cut back by 5 bases and J by 6 bases. The chain is built from TRBV11-3 and TRBJ2-1; 7 positions match TRBD2. The sequenced material came from PBMCs. This receptor was taken from a woman aged 40 to 55 in good health and CMV-seropositive. CDR3 nucleotide sequence: TGTGCCAGCAGCCCTCTGACTAGCTCCAATGAGCAGTTCTTC. It is translated as CASSPLTSSNEQFF.